This TCR beta chain came from a study of control samples from healthy donors and cancer patients. The CDR3 consists of 15 residues. Germline lookup yields CDR1 PRHDT and CDR2 FYEKMQ (reference sequence). Unmatched junction bases numbered 3, after V lost 5 bases and J lost 0 bases. Profiling relied on immunoSEQ multiplex PCR, and the TCRdb table lists in-frame clones only, not all of them. The sample has 100,000 to 150,000 clones; approximately 90% are singletons. The sequenced sample was blood. The genes are TRBV13 and TRBJ2-1, with TRBD2 identical over 8 bases. This receptor was identified in a man between 18 and 29 years old in good health. CDR3 sequence (DNA): TGTGCCAGCAGCCAAAGCGGGGGCTCCTACAATGAGCAGTTCTTC. This codes for CASSQSGGSYNEQFF.